A selection of T cell receptor beta chains follows, all from one sample in a study of cytomegalovirus exposure and HLA in healthy donors. TCRdb's copy holds only in-frame clones and misses some; the assay was immunoSEQ multiplex PCR. The sample contains fewer than 150,000 clones, more than 65% of which appear only once. Input material: PBMCs. The origin of the receptors is a human donor in good health. The CDR3 runs from the conserved cysteine through the conserved F or W. A D gene is named only where the DNA matches it firmly.

d_call j_call v_call cdr3_length cdr3_aa
TRBD2 TRBJ2-1 TRBV7-8 18 CASSSDPAIAGGLYEQFF
- - TRBV7-9 15 CASSPGQTITYEQYF
- TRBJ2-1 TRBV6-6 13 CASSYGGPPEQFF
TRBD1 TRBJ2-2 TRBV19 17 CASSADRDPANTGELFF
- TRBJ1-5 TRBV18 14 CASSPTGGNQPQHF
TRBD1 TRBJ2-3 TRBV5-1 14 CASSSGTALNTQYF
- TRBJ2-7 TRBV6-1 14 CASSAPRQVNEQYF
- TRBJ1-2 TRBV6-1 14 CASSYGGIGYGYTF
TRBD1 - TRBV9 16 CASSVSPGQGADEQYF
TRBD1 TRBJ1-5 TRBV28 16 CASSLAGTGERNRKHF
TRBD1 TRBJ2-1 TRBV5-5 15 CASSLEQGSYNEQFF
- TRBJ2-1 TRBV9 16 CASSVQGTLSYNEQFF
TRBD2 TRBJ2-5 TRBV5-1 16 CASSLSPGGRGRDQYF
TRBD2 TRBJ2-1 TRBV6-1 16 CASSEIAGGPQNEQFF
- TRBJ1-1 TRBV19 13 CASSGTGRAEAFF
- TRBJ2-1 TRBV28 14 CASISAGSYNEQFF
TRBD2 - TRBV10-3 16 CAISEAGLPFSYEQYF
TRBD1 TRBJ1-2 TRBV19 15 CASSIHRDREYGYTF
TRBD2 TRBJ2-7 TRBV5-4 15 CASSLAQREGREQYF
TRBD1 TRBJ1-6 TRBV2 14 CASSDWDRHSPLHF
TRBD1 TRBJ2-1 TRBV18 14 CASSRDRGLLEQFF
TRBD2 TRBJ2-3 TRBV7-9 16 CASSPGTSGIFDTQYF
- TRBJ1-2 TRBV28 16 CASSGRGEGANYGYTF
TRBD1 TRBJ1-1 TRBV5-1 13 CASSLDPGQRAFF
- TRBJ1-1 TRBV13 13 CATRDTQNTEAFF
- TRBJ2-7 TRBV19 14 CASRSGGSSYEQYF
TRBD2 TRBJ2-1 TRBV5-6 14 CASSLAGRINEQFF
TRBD2 TRBJ2-3 TRBV18 17 CASSPTPPSGAGGGQYF
- TRBJ1-2 TRBV5-4 20 CASSLSPVGQIITINYGYTF
TRBD1 TRBJ1-5 TRBV19 17 CASSTRTGVRRSESQHF
TRBD1 TRBJ1-5 TRBV2 14 CASLLQGGGQPQHF
TRBD1 TRBJ1-1 TRBV2 15 CASTGQGNMNTEAFF
TRBD2 TRBJ2-7 TRBV11-1 15 CASSLALAGVYEQYF
TRBD1 TRBJ1-2 TRBV6-6 15 CASDPGGSGDYGYTF
- TRBJ1-5 TRBV11-2 18 CASSLDAAIGGSNQPQHF
- TRBJ1-1 TRBV6-6 15 CASSPFHDRKPEAFF
- TRBJ1-1 TRBV18 14 CASSLSRGGTEAFF
- TRBJ2-2 TRBV18 15 CASSQRNSHTGELFF
TRBD1 TRBJ2-7 TRBV5-4 14 CASSWGQGAREQYF
- TRBJ2-2 TRBV19 14 CASSFSWNTGELFF
TRBD2 TRBJ2-2 TRBV2 19 CASRGGFEGLAGNTGELFF
- - TRBV27 16 CASSRAREGASYEQYF
- TRBJ2-7 TRBV5-8 17 CASSPPGEGPLSYEQYF
TRBD1 TRBJ1-5 TRBV19 14 CASSTGGLNQPQHF
TRBD2 TRBJ2-1 TRBV5-1 18 CASSYGTSGLGSYNEQFF
- TRBJ1-4 TRBV10-2 14 CASSKELTNEKLFF
TRBD1 TRBJ2-3 TRBV5-1 14 CASTRGQGADTQYF
TRBD2 TRBJ2-7 TRBV9 16 CASSVGTQTSPSEQYF
TRBD2 TRBJ2-3 TRBV29-1 16 CSVVVGLAGGPDTQYF
- TRBJ1-1 TRBV1 14 CTSSQDRTGYEAFF
TRBD2 TRBJ2-1 TRBV5-4 16 CASSGGTSGSINEQFF
TRBD1 TRBJ1-1 TRBV15 15 CATSSLQGPNTEAFF
TRBD1 TRBJ2-7 TRBV18 15 CASSPGDRGLREQYF